The next 15 T cell receptor beta chains were all read from a single sample in a study of blood T cell repertoires in COVID-19. Sequencing used immunoSEQ multiplex PCR; TCRdb keeps in-frame clones, though not all of them. The table has 150,000 to 160,000 clones, 85% to 90% seen once. The specimen sequenced was peripheral blood. The source of these receptors is a woman aged 40 to 50 with acute or convalescent COVID-19.

The V gene is TRBV4-1, the J gene TRBJ1-5; no clear D. Germline CDR1 MGHRA, CDR2 YSYEKL. The V gene lost 1 base and the J gene lost 3 bases, with 10 bases spanning the gap. The length of the CDR3 is 15 residues. CDR3 region: CASSQGGGNNQPQHF. The CDR3 DNA reads TGCGCCAGCAGCCAAGGTGGAGGGAACAATCAGCCCCAGCATTTT.

The genes are TRBV3-1 (or the pseudogene TRBV3-2) and TRBJ1-1; 9 bases map to TRBD1. Germline trimming cut 0 bases from V and 2 bases from J; bases unmatched to any gene: 13. The germline V gene encodes CDR1 LGHDT and CDR2 YNNKEL (reference sequence). The CDR3 consists of 19 residues. CDR3 sequence: CASSQDLIGLTGGNTEAFF. The CDR3 DNA is TGTGCCAGCAGCCAAGATCTTATAGGGCTGACAGGGGGAAACACTGAAGCTTTCTTT.

The chain combines TRBV12-3 or TRBV12-4 with TRBJ2-7; 8 bases align to TRBD2. This CDR3 region has 13 residues. J was trimmed by 2 bases and V by 6 bases; bases with no gene match: 3. The CDR3 region is CASRGSGAYEQYF. In DNA, the CDR3 is TGTGCCAGCAGGGGTAGCGGGGCCTACGAGCAGTACTTC.

This chain uses TRBV7-8 with TRBJ2-1, with TRBD1 identical over 8 bases. CDR3 size: 14 residues. The germline gives CDR1 SGHVS, CDR2 FQNEAQ. The junction had 7 bases not matched to a gene; V was cut back by 5 bases and J by 7 bases. This CDR3 reads CASSPGTGTNEQFF. CDR3 sequence (DNA): TGTGCCAGCAGCCCTGGGACAGGAACGAATGAGCAGTTCTTC.

The chain carries TRBV5-4 and TRBJ2-7; 12 bases fit TRBD2. Per germline, CDR1 SGHNT and CDR2 YYREEE (reference sequence). V dropped 4 bases and J dropped 2; count of bases not matched to a gene: 10. The CDR3 contains 17 residues. The DNA for the CDR3 is TGTGCCAGCAGCCCACTACAGCTAGCGGGGGGGCCCTACGAGCAGTACTTC. Amino acids: CASSPLQLAGGPYEQYF.

The V call is TRBV30, the J call TRBJ2-7; the D gene is possibly TRBD2 (6 bases). CDR3 size: 14 residues. Per the germline V gene, CDR1 is GTSNPN and CDR2 is SVGIG (reference sequence). The ends were cut back, 2 bases at V and 5 bases at J, with 16 bases in the middle. CDR3 amino acids: CAWSSRLDLDEQYF. As DNA, the CDR3 is TGTGCCTGGAGTTCTAGACTAGATCTAGACGAGCAGTACTTC.

The chain combines TRBV13 with TRBJ1-5; 7 bases match TRBD1. CDR3 size: 15 residues. Trimming cost V 1 base and J 9 bases; bases outside gene matches: 9. The germline V gene encodes CDR1 PRHDT and CDR2 FYEKMQ (reference sequence). CDR3 sequence: CASSLDSAGGGPQHF. In DNA, the CDR3 is TGTGCCAGCAGCTTAGATTCGGCAGGGGGAGGGCCCCAGCATTTT.

V usage is TRBV19 and J usage is TRBJ1-1; maybe TRBD1 (5 bases). Per the germline V gene, CDR1 is LNHDA and CDR2 is SQIVND (reference sequence). V was cut by 2 bases and J by 0 bases, with 13 bases left in between. This CDR3 has 16 amino acids. Here the CDR3 DNA reads TGTGCCAGTAGTATACAGGGTAGGGTTCTGAACACTGAAGCTTTCTTT. It specifies CASSIQGRVLNTEAFF.

This chain uses TRBV5-1 with TRBJ2-7; TRBD2 aligns across 7 bases. This CDR3 has 17 residues. Unmatched junction bases numbered 11, after V lost 0 bases and J lost 2 bases. CDR1 SGHRS and CDR2 YFSETQ come from the germline V gene. The chain's CDR3 is CASSLGVWERGAYEQYF. The CDR3 DNA reads as TGCGCCAGCAGCTTGGGTGTCTGGGAACGGGGGGCCTACGAGCAGTACTTC.

V and J are TRBV21-1 and TRBJ2-4; the DNA was not used to check the table's D call, TRBD2. TRBV21-1 is listed as a pseudogene. The CDR3 is 15 residues long. CDR3 region: CASSKERVTKNIQYF. CDR3 nucleotides: TGTGCCAGCAGCAAAGAGCGGGTTACCAAAAACATTCAGTACTTC.

The CDR3 sequence: CASSREGPRGTGYRPLHF. The CDR3 region has the DNA TGTGCCAGCAGCCGAGAAGGACCCCGCGGGACAGGGTACCGACCCCTCCACTTT. The chain links TRBV3-1 (or the pseudogene TRBV3-2) to TRBJ1-6; 9 bases are a match to TRBD1. Germline-derived CDR1 and CDR2 are LGHDT and YNNKEL (reference sequence). The CDR3 covers 18 residues. V shed 4 bases, J shed 12 bases, and the junction held 19 bases outside the gene matches.

The chain has TRBV24-1 and TRBJ2-7; D call uncertain. V lost 5 bases to trimming and J lost 0 bases, with 7 bases between them. CDR3 length equals 13 residues. Germline CDR1 KGHDR, CDR2 SFDVKD. CDR3 sequence (DNA): TGTGCCACCAGTGGCGGTAGCTCCTACGAGCAGTACTTC. Its translation is CATSGGSSYEQYF.

This chain uses TRBV13 with TRBJ2-1, with D maybe TRBD1 (5 bases). Between the trimmed V and J ends, which lost 2 bases and 8 bases, there was a span of 10 bases. CDR1 is PRHDT, CDR2 FYEKMQ, per germline (reference sequence). The CDR3 is 13 residues long. The CDR3 DNA reads TGTGCCAGCAGCTTAAAGGGGCTCTATGAGCAGTTCTTC. This sequence encodes CASSLKGLYEQFF.

The chain combines TRBV5-6 with TRBJ2-7; 9 bases are a match to TRBD2. The junction had 9 bases not matched to a gene; V was cut back by 2 bases and J by 3 bases. The CDR3 extends over 16 amino acids. Germline CDR1 SGHDT, CDR2 YYEEEE. CDR3 sequence: CASSLLGLAQGYEQYF. The CDR3 DNA follows: TGTGCCAGCAGCTTACTTGGACTAGCGCAGGGCTACGAGCAGTACTTC.

This clone was counted between two and nine times. The chain links TRBV5-1 to TRBJ1-3, with D possibly being TRBD1 (5 bases). The CDR3 covers 16 residues. Trimming pared 4 bases from V and 4 bases from J, leaving 18 bases between. The germline V gene has CDR1 SGHRS and CDR2 YFSETQ. The chain's CDR3 is CASSAPQGGSGNTIYF. In DNA form, the CDR3 reads TGCGCCAGCAGCGCCCCGCAGGGAGGCTCCGGAAACACCATATATTTT.